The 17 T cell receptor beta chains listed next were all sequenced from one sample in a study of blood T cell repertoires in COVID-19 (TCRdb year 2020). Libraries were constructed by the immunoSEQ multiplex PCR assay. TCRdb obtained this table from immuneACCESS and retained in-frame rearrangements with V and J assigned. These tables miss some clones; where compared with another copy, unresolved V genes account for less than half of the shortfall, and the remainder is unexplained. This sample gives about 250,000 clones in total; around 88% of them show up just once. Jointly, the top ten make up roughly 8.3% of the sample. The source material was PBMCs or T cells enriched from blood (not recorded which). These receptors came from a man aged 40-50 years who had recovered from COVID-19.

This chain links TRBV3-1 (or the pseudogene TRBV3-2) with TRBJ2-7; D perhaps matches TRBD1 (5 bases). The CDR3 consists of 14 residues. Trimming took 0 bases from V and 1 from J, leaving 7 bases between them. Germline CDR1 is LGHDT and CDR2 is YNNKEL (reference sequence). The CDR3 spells CASSQDQGSYEQYF. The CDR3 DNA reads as TGTGCCAGCAGCCAAGATCAGGGTTCCTACGAGCAGTACTTC.

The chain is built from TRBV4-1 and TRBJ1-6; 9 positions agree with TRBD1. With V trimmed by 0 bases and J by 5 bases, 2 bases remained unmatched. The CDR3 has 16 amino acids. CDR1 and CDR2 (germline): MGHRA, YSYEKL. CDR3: CASSQEQGANNSPLHF. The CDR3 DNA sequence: TGCGCCAGCAGCCAAGAACAGGGGGCGAATAATTCACCCCTCCACTTT.

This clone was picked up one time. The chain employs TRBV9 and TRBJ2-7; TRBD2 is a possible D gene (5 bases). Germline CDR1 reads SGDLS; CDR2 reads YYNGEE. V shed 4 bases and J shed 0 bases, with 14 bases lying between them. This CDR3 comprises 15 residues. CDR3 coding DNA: TGTGCCAGCAGCCCGGGGATTGCGAGCTCCTACGAGCAGTACTTC. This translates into CASSPGIASSYEQYF.

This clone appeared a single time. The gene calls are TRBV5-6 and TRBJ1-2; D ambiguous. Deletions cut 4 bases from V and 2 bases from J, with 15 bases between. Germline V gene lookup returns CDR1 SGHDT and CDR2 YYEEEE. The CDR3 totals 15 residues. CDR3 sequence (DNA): TGTGCCAGCAGCCCCCCCGGAGGGAGGAACTATGGCTACACCTTC. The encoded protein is CASSPPGGRNYGYTF.

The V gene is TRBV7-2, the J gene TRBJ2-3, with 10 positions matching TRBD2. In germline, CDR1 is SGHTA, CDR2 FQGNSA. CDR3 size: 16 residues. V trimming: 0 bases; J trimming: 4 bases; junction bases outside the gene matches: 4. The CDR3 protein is CASSLALSGRPDTQYF. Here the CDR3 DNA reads TGTGCCAGCAGCTTAGCCCTTAGCGGGAGGCCAGATACGCAGTATTTT.

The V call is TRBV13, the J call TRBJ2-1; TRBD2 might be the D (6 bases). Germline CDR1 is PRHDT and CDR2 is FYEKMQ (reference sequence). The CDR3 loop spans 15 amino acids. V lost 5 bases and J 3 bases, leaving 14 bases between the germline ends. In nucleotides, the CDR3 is TGTGCCAGCAGCATATTTCGGGACTTCTACAATGAGCAGTTCTTC. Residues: CASSIFRDFYNEQFF.

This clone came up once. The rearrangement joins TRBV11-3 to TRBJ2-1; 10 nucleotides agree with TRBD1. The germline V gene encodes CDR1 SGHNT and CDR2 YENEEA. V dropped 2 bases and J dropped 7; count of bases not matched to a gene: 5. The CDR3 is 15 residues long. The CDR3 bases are TGTGCCAGCAGCTTAACCGGGACAGGGGCGAATGAGCAGTTCTTC. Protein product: CASSLTGTGANEQFF.

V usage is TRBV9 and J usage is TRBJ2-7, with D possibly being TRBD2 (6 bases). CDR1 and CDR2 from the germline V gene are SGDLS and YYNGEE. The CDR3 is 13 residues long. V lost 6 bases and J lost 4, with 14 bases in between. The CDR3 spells CASNQAGGYEQYF. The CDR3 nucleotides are TGTGCCAGCAACCAAGCAGGAGGGTACGAGCAGTACTTC.

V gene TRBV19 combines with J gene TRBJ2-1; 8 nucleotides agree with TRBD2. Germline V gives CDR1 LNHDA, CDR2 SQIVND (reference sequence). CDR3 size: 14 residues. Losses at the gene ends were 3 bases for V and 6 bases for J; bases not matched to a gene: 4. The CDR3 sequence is CASSITGGSNEQFF. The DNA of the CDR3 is TGTGCCAGTAGTATTACGGGGGGGAGCAATGAGCAGTTCTTC. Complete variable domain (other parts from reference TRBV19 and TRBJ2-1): DGGITQSPKYLFRKEGQNVTLSCEQNLNHDAMYWYRQDPGQGLRLIYYSQIVNDFQKGDIAEGYSVSREKKESFPLTVTSAQKNPTAFYLCASSITGGSNEQFFGPGTRLTVL.

CDR3: CSVVIGGHEQYF. The CDR3 coding sequence is TGCAGCGTTGTGATCGGGGGGCACGAGCAGTACTTC. The chain couples TRBV29-1 to TRBJ2-7; the D gene is possibly TRBD2 (7 bases). The CDR3 loop spans 12 amino acids. Germline V lookup: CDR1 SQVTM, CDR2 ANQGSEA. Trimming stripped 4 bases from V and 5 bases from J, with 12 bases between.

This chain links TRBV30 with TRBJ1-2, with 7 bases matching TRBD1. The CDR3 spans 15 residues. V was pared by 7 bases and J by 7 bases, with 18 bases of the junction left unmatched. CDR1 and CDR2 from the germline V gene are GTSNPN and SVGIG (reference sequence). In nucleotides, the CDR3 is TGTGCCTCCCAGCACGTACAGGGGCCTCGAGGTGGCTACACCTTC. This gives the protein CASQHVQGPRGGYTF.

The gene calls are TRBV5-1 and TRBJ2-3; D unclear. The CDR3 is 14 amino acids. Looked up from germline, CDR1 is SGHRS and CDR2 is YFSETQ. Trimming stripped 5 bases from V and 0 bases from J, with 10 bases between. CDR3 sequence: CASSRSDSTDTQYF. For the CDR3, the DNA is TGCGCCAGCAGTAGAAGCGACAGCACAGATACGCAGTATTTT.

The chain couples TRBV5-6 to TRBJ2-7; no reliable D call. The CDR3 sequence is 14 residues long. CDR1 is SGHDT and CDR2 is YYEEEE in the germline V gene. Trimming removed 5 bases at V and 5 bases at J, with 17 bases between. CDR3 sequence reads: CASSPPRGHHEQYF. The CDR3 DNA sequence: TGTGCCAGCAGTCCTCCCCGAGGCCACCACGAGCAGTACTTC.

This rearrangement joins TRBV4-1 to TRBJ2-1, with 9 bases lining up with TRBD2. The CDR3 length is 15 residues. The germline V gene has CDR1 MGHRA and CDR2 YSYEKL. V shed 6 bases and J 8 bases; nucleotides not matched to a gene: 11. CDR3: CASRYLGTSSYEQFF. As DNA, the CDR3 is TGCGCCAGCAGATATCTGGGGACTAGCAGCTATGAGCAGTTCTTC.

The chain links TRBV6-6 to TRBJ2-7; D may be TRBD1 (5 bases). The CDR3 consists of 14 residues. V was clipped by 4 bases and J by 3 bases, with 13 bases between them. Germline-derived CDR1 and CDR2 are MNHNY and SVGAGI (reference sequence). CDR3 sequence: CASSFQGNNYEQYF. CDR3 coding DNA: TGTGCCAGCAGTTTTCAGGGTAATAACTACGAGCAGTACTTC.

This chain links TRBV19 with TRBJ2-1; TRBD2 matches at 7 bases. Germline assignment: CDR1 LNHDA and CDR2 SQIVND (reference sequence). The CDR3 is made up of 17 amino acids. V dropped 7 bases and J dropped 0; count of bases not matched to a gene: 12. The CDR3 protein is CASTPGGGFSSYNEQFF. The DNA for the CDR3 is TGTGCCAGTACCCCAGGCGGGGGATTCAGCTCCTACAATGAGCAGTTCTTC.

The CDR3 DNA sequence: TGCAGTGCTCTTACTAGAGCTGAGCAGTTCTTC. Its translation is CSALTRAEQFF. This chain joins TRBV20-1 and TRBJ2-1; tentative D call: TRBD2 (5 bases). V lost 5 bases to trimming and J lost 9 bases, with 11 bases between them. The germline V gene has CDR1 DFQATT and CDR2 SNEGSKA (reference sequence). The CDR3 consists of 11 residues.